The 22 T cell receptor beta chains below come from one sample, sequenced in a study of blood T cell repertoires in COVID-19. Generated by immunoSEQ multiplex PCR, the TCRdb table keeps only in-frame clones and is missing some. Counted here are some 69,000 clones, about nine tenths occurring once; the ten biggest clones make up under 0.65%. Sample: peripheral blood. The receptors were gathered from a man over 45 with COVID-19, enrolled during active disease.

In its sample, this clone was seen once. V usage is TRBV11-2 and J usage is TRBJ2-5; D perhaps matches TRBD1 (6 bases). Deletions cut 4 bases from V and 5 bases from J, with 14 bases between. CDR1 is SGHAT and CDR2 is FQNNGV in the germline V gene. CDR3 size: 14 residues. CDR3 coding DNA: TGTGCCAGCAGCTCCCAGGGGCTTAGCGAGACCCAGTACTTC. Protein: CASSSQGLSETQYF.

The chain carries TRBV5-5 and TRBJ1-1; D unclear. From germline, CDR1 is SGHKS and CDR2 YYEKEE (reference sequence). V gave up 1 base and J gave up 0 bases, with 10 bases separating them. This CDR3 is built from 15 residues. The CDR3 region is CASSLIQVMNTEAFF. CDR3 nucleotides: TGTGCCAGCAGCTTGATCCAGGTCATGAACACTGAAGCTTTCTTT.

The rearrangement joins TRBV5-1 to TRBJ2-5; TRBD2 agrees at 11 bases. J lost 5 bases, V lost 4 bases, and 4 bases had no gene match. Germline CDR1 is SGHRS and CDR2 is YFSETQ. The CDR3 length is 14 residues. CDR3 in amino acids: CASSLTSGKETQYF. The CDR3 DNA is TGCGCCAGCAGCCTGACTAGCGGGAAGGAGACCCAGTACTTC.

The J gene is TRBJ2-7, the V gene TRBV12-5; 8 bases fit TRBD2. CDR3 length equals 17 residues. Germline-derived CDR1 and CDR2 are LGHNT and FRNRAP. After removal of 0 bases from V and 1 base from J, the junction contained 8 bases not matched to a gene. The CDR3 nucleotides are TGTGCTAGTGGTTTGGTATCCCGGGCTAGCGGGTCCTACGAGCAGTACTTC. Residues: CASGLVSRASGSYEQYF.

The V and J genes are TRBV4-3 and TRBJ2-5, with 7 bases aligning to TRBD2. The CDR3 extends over 16 amino acids. The V and J ends lost 0 bases and 5 bases, in that order; junction bases with no gene match: 9. Germline lookup yields CDR1 LGHNA and CDR2 YSLEER. The CDR3 protein is CASSQDRGGGWETQYF. CDR3 bases: TGCGCCAGCAGCCAAGATCGCGGGGGTGGATGGGAGACCCAGTACTTC.

This sequence joins TRBV11-1 and TRBJ2-2; TRBD1 matches at 7 bases. The germline gives CDR1 SGHAT, CDR2 FQDESV (reference sequence). The CDR3 extends over 15 amino acids. V lost 5 bases, J lost 4 bases, and 7 bases stayed unmatched. The CDR3 loop is CASSPHRGRTGELFF. CDR3 DNA sequence: TGTGCCAGCAGCCCGCACAGGGGACGCACCGGGGAGCTGTTTTTT.

The gene calls are TRBV11-2 and TRBJ2-7; 8 bases map to TRBD1. The J segment lost 4 bases and the V segment lost 4 bases, leaving 6 bases of the junction unmatched. Germline V gene sequence: CDR1 SGHAT, CDR2 FQNNGV. This CDR3 is built from 14 residues. The CDR3 spells CASSSGQGVYEQYF. The DNA for the CDR3 is TGTGCCAGCAGCTCAGGACAGGGCGTGTACGAGCAGTACTTC.

V gene TRBV10-3 combines with J gene TRBJ1-4, with 7 bases that match TRBD1. The J segment lost 3 bases and the V segment lost 4 bases, leaving 5 bases of the junction unmatched. Germline V gene sequence: CDR1 ENHRY, CDR2 SYGVKD. The CDR3 spans 15 residues. CDR3 amino acids: CAISAGTASNEKLFF. DNA of the CDR3: TGTGCCATCAGTGCGGGGACAGCATCTAATGAAAAACTGTTTTTT.

This chain links TRBV19 with TRBJ2-5, with 11 bases matching TRBD1. This CDR3 has 14 amino acids. CDR1 LNHDA and CDR2 SQIVND come from the germline V gene (reference sequence). The junction had 3 bases not matched to a gene; V was cut back by 7 bases and J by 2 bases. As DNA, the CDR3 is TGTGCCAGTAACCGGGACAGGGGGCAAGAGACCCAGTACTTC. As protein: CASNRDRGQETQYF.

The V and J genes are TRBV27 and TRBJ2-2; TRBD2 is a possible D gene (9 bases). CDR1 and CDR2 from the germline V gene are MNHEY and SMNVEV (reference sequence). The CDR3 has 17 amino acids. V was pared by 9 bases and J by 4 bases, with 24 bases between. CDR3 nucleotides: TGTGCCAGGGATACTTCGTCTAGCGGGACAGGCACCGGGGAGCTGTTTTTT. It codes for CARDTSSSGTGTGELFF.

The chain is built from TRBV5-1 and TRBJ2-1; 13 nucleotides line up with TRBD2. CDR3 length: 17 residues. The ends lost 4 bases at V and 8 bases at J; junction bases unmatched: 12. Germline assignment: CDR1 SGHRS and CDR2 YFSETQ. In DNA form, the CDR3 reads TGCGCCAGCAGCGTATCAACCGGGACTAGCGGGATGTATGAGCAGTTCTTC. It encodes CASSVSTGTSGMYEQFF.

V is TRBV18 and J is TRBJ1-3, with a possible D match to TRBD1 (5 bases). Trimming shortened V by 6 bases and J by 8 bases, and 20 bases separated the two germline ends. The CDR3 covers 15 residues. CDR1 is KGHSH and CDR2 is LQKENI in the germline V gene. CDR3 in DNA: TGTGCCAGCTCGCGGGGACCAATGGCTGGCCACACCATATATTTT. It encodes CASSRGPMAGHTIYF.

The chain joins TRBV7-2 to TRBJ2-2, with 9 bases fitting TRBD1. The ends lost 5 bases at V and 4 bases at J; junction bases unmatched: 5. Germline CDR1 SGHTA, CDR2 FQGNSA. The CDR3 is made up of 15 amino acids. CDR3 DNA: TGTGCCAGCAGCCCCCGGGACAGGGCCACCGGGGAGCTGTTTTTT. This translates into CASSPRDRATGELFF.

This chain links TRBV18 with TRBJ2-7; 8 bases fit TRBD1. Trimming took 6 bases from V and 4 from J; bases not matched to a gene: 14. Germline V CDR1 and CDR2: KGHSH, LQKENI. The CDR3 runs 16 residues. CDR3 loop: CASSQAPRGQGYEQYF. Written as DNA, the CDR3 is TGTGCCAGCTCGCAAGCCCCCAGGGGGCAGGGATACGAGCAGTACTTC.

This chain links TRBV27 with TRBJ1-6; D may be TRBD1 (5 bases). Trimming removed 1 base at V and 0 bases at J, with 13 bases between. Per the germline V gene, CDR1 is MNHEY and CDR2 is SMNVEV (reference sequence). The CDR3 runs 18 residues. CDR3 residues: CASSLYGRVSSYNSPLHF. Written as DNA, the CDR3 is TGTGCCAGCAGTTTATATGGCAGGGTGAGCTCCTATAATTCACCCCTCCACTTT.

The chain links TRBV7-6 to TRBJ2-7, with 12 bases identical to TRBD2. The CDR3 loop spans 18 amino acids. CDR1 is SGHVS and CDR2 is FNYEAQ in the germline V gene. Trimming removed 5 bases from V and 3 bases from J; junction bases left unmatched: 14. The CDR3 DNA sequence: TGTGCCAGCAGCCCGACTAGCGGGAGACCCTACCCTCTCTACGAGCAGTACTTC. This gives the protein CASSPTSGRPYPLYEQYF.

This chain connects TRBV5-1 to TRBJ1-1; 7 nucleotides match TRBD1. This CDR3 has 14 residues. Germline lookup yields CDR1 SGHRS and CDR2 YFSETQ. After removal of 0 bases from V and 7 bases from J, the junction contained 6 bases not matched to a gene. The CDR3 is CASSLEGAVVEAFF. CDR3 nucleotide sequence: TGCGCCAGCAGCTTGGAGGGGGCGGTCGTTGAAGCTTTCTTT.

The rearrangement uses TRBV5-4 and TRBJ2-7, with TRBD2 matching 10 bases. V was clipped by 2 bases and J by 2 bases; unmatched bases: 4. The CDR3 runs to 15 residues. Germline assignment: CDR1 SGHNT and CDR2 YYREEE (reference sequence). This CDR3 reads CASSFRTSGAYEQYF. The CDR3 DNA is TGTGCCAGCAGCTTTCGGACTAGCGGAGCCTACGAGCAGTACTTC.

The chain has TRBV3-1 (or the pseudogene TRBV3-2) and TRBJ2-1; 14 bases align to TRBD2. Germline V lookup: CDR1 LGHDT, CDR2 YNNKEL (reference sequence). Trimming at V came to 2 bases and at J to 4 bases, leaving 7 bases not matched to a gene. The CDR3 has 18 residues. The CDR3 DNA is TGTGCCAGCAGCCAATCGGGACTAGCGGGAGCTCGGTACAATGAGCAGTTCTTC. The encoded protein is CASSQSGLAGARYNEQFF.

V gene TRBV27 combines with J gene TRBJ2-1, with unresolved D. Between the trimmed V and J ends, which lost 5 bases and 0 bases, there was a span of 11 bases. Germline-derived CDR1 and CDR2 are MNHEY and SMNVEV (reference sequence). There are 15 residues in the CDR3. The CDR3 loop is CASSLTFSSYNEQFF. As DNA, the CDR3 is TGTGCCAGCAGTCTTACGTTTAGCTCCTACAATGAGCAGTTCTTC.

The chain uses TRBV27 and TRBJ2-2; maybe TRBD2 (5 bases). The CDR3 contains 15 residues. Germline values: CDR1 MNHEY, CDR2 SMNVEV (reference sequence). Between the trimmed V and J ends, which lost 7 bases and 7 bases, there was a span of 19 bases. The CDR3 sequence: CASKRTRSRDGELFF. The CDR3 region has the DNA TGTGCCAGCAAAAGGACCCGGAGCCGGGACGGGGAGCTGTTTTTT.

This chain links TRBV6-5 with TRBJ1-1; TRBD1 agrees at 7 bases. This CDR3 has 14 residues. V trimming: 0 bases; J trimming: 4 bases; junction bases outside the gene matches: 2. Looked up from germline, CDR1 is MNHEY and CDR2 is SVGAGI. As DNA, the CDR3 is TGTGCCAGCAGTTACTCGAGGGACAGCACTGAAGCTTTCTTT. Translating it yields CASSYSRDSTEAFF.